This TCR beta chain was sequenced for a study of cytomegalovirus exposure and HLA in healthy donors. Germline V gene sequence: CDR1 MNHEY, CDR2 SMNVEV (reference sequence). A total of 11 residues make up the CDR3, ends included. Overall study results and limits: For most TCR beta V segments, an earlier analysis put the productive rate at about 87% or about 30% of the time.

Both 60 Vbeta primers and 13 Jbeta primers went into the PCR. Some clones are missing from TCRdb's copy, which holds only in-frame ones; the method was immunoSEQ multiplex PCR. Of around 130,000 clones listed, approximately 80% are singletons. In regard to this clone: Its specificity is not known. The DNA is omitted, as the CDR3 cannot be located on it reliably, and the CDR3 follows TCRdb's listing.

Sample: PBMCs. This TCR came from a woman aged 60-75 years in good health and CMV-seronegative. The rearrangement joins TRBV27 to TRBJ1-1; the table's D call of TRBD1 was not tested on the DNA. CDR3 sequence: CASSSSGHAFF.